The 32 T cell receptor beta chains given below trace back to one sample, sequenced in a study of shared clonotypes between healthy human individuals. Libraries were prepared by immunoSEQ multiplex PCR; TCRdb keeps only in-frame clonotypes and omits some of them. The sample records roughly 2.5 million clones, roughly 92% being singletons. The sample was naive CD4+ T cells sorted from blood. Subset specified: CD45RA+ positively selected. These receptors came from a man between 18 and 35 years old in good health.

This clone occurred once. This chain joins TRBV6-6 and TRBJ1-3, with TRBD1 matching over 11 bases. V shed 5 bases and J 3 bases; nucleotides not matched to a gene: 6. The CDR3 spans 16 residues. The V gene's germline CDR1 is MNHNY and CDR2 SVGAGI (reference sequence). The CDR3 DNA follows: TGTGCCAGCAGTGGGACAGGGGGATCTAGTGGAAACACCATATATTTT. This translates into CASSGTGGSSGNTIYF.

V usage is TRBV20-1 and J usage is TRBJ1-2; D remains unclear. The CDR3 extends over 11 amino acids. V was shortened by 3 bases and J by 4 bases, with 6 bases between the two germline ends. CDR1 and CDR2 (germline): DFQATT, SNEGSKA (reference sequence). For the CDR3, the DNA is TGCAGTGCTAGGTCGATCTATGGCTACACCTTC. This gives the protein CSARSIYGYTF.

The chain couples TRBV30 to TRBJ2-5; D gene ambiguous. Germline CDR1 reads GTSNPN; CDR2 reads SVGIG (reference sequence). The germline V and J ends were trimmed by 2 bases and 1 base, with 11 bases remaining between them. This CDR3 contains 14 residues. This CDR3 reads CAWSKSELQETQYF. The CDR3 DNA reads as TGTGCCTGGAGTAAATCGGAGCTCCAAGAGACCCAGTACTTC.

The J gene is TRBJ2-4, the V gene TRBV9; TRBD1 agrees at 7 bases. Germline V lookup: CDR1 SGDLS, CDR2 YYNGEE. The J segment lost 1 base and the V segment lost 3 bases, leaving 19 bases of the junction unmatched. This CDR3 region has 20 residues. In nucleotides, the CDR3 is TGTGCCAGCAGCGCGGCCGTGACAGGGCGCCTTAAGGTGGCCAAAAACATTCAGTACTTC. This codes for CASSAAVTGRLKVAKNIQYF. The full variable domain, its missing parts supplied by reference TRBV9 and TRBJ2-4, is DSGVTQTPKHLITATGQRVTLRCSPRSGDLSVYWYQQSLDQGLQFLIQYYNGEERAKGNILERFSAQQFPDLHSELNLSSLELGDSALYFCASSAAVTGRLKVAKNIQYFGAGTRLSVL.

The gene calls are TRBV7-9 and TRBJ2-3, with 14 nucleotides matching TRBD2. The V gene's germline CDR1 is SEHNR and CDR2 FQNEAQ (reference sequence). This CDR3 has 16 residues. Unmatched junction bases numbered 6, after V lost 5 bases and J lost 5 bases. The CDR3 nucleotides are TGTGCCAGCAGCCTAAGGACTAGCGGGGGGCTAGATACGCAGTATTTT. Translation: CASSLRTSGGLDTQYF.

This rearrangement joins TRBV30 to TRBJ1-6; D not resolved. This CDR3 is 13 amino acids long. The V gene lost 3 bases and the J gene lost 8 bases, with 11 bases spanning the gap. Germline CDR1 GTSNPN, CDR2 SVGIG (reference sequence). CDR3: CAWRTHPDSPLHF. The CDR3 DNA reads as TGTGCCTGGAGGACCCACCCGGATTCACCCCTCCACTTT.

The genes are TRBV6-5 and TRBJ2-7; 9 bases are a match to TRBD1. Germline CDR1 MNHEY, CDR2 SVGAGI. The CDR3 sequence is 14 residues long. J gave up 4 bases and V 6 bases, and 7 bases lay outside the gene matches. This CDR3 reads CASRKDRGMYEQYF. CDR3 DNA sequence: TGTGCCAGCAGAAAGGACAGGGGAATGTACGAGCAGTACTTC.

The V gene is TRBV5-1, the J gene TRBJ2-7; 13 nucleotides align to TRBD2. The CDR3 spans 17 residues. The V gene's germline CDR1 is SGHRS and CDR2 YFSETQ. Losses at the gene ends were 3 bases for V and 5 bases for J; bases not matched to a gene: 11. CDR3 in amino acids: CASSWGTSGISPHEQYF. DNA of the CDR3: TGCGCCAGCAGCTGGGGGACTAGCGGGATAAGTCCCCACGAGCAGTACTTC.

Of note for this clone: This specimen includes other DNA sequences encoding the same CDR3. The CDR3 nucleotides are TGTGCCAGCAGTAGGACAGGGGCCTACGAGCAGTACTTC. Amino acid sequence: CASSRTGAYEQYF. This sequence joins TRBV7-2 and TRBJ2-7, with TRBD1 matching over 9 bases. V shed 6 bases, J shed 2 bases, and the junction held 2 bases outside the gene matches. Germline loops: CDR1 SGHTA, CDR2 FQGNSA. The CDR3 runs 13 residues.

Here the CDR3 reads CASSFGPGQIYEQYF. In DNA form, the CDR3 reads TGTGCCAGCAGTTTCGGACCGGGACAGATCTACGAGCAGTACTTC. V gene TRBV7-9 combines with J gene TRBJ2-7, with 7 positions matching TRBD1. The CDR3 length is 15 residues. V lost 6 bases, J lost 3 bases, and 11 bases stayed unmatched. The V gene's germline CDR1 is SEHNR and CDR2 FQNEAQ (reference sequence).

This clone appeared once. The rearrangement uses TRBV5-4 and TRBJ1-5; perhaps TRBD1 as D (5 bases). Germline V lookup: CDR1 SGHNT, CDR2 YYREEE (reference sequence). The length of the CDR3 is 15 residues. V was trimmed by 1 base and J by 2 bases, leaving 10 bases between them. The CDR3: CASSLKGDGNQPQHF. The DNA for the CDR3 is TGTGCCAGCAGCTTGAAAGGGGATGGCAATCAGCCCCAGCATTTT.

The chain has TRBV6-5 and TRBJ1-1; 9 nucleotides match TRBD1. Germline CDR1 is MNHEY and CDR2 is SVGAGI. The trim removed 5 bases at V and 5 bases at J, leaving 9 bases unmatched. The CDR3 covers 15 residues. CDR3 nucleotide sequence: TGTGCCAGCAGTACCGACAGGGGGGGTAATACTGAAGCTTTCTTT. It encodes CASSTDRGGNTEAFF.

This clone has only one observation. This chain connects TRBV19 to TRBJ2-1, with 8 bases fitting TRBD2. This CDR3 has 17 residues. Per germline, CDR1 LNHDA and CDR2 SQIVND (reference sequence). Unmatched junction bases numbered 6, after V lost 1 base and J lost 1 base. Written as DNA, the CDR3 is TGTGCCAGTAGTATAGGAGAAGCGGGGGCATCCTACAATGAGCAGTTCTTC. Translation gives CASSIGEAGASYNEQFF.

DNA for the CDR3: TGTGCCAGTAAGACCCATACGATCAATCAGCCCCAGCATTTT. It translates to CASKTHTINQPQHF. This rearrangement joins TRBV19 to TRBJ1-5; D is uncertain. CDR1 is LNHDA and CDR2 is SQIVND in the germline V gene (reference sequence). The CDR3 has 14 amino acids. V gave up 7 bases and J gave up 3 bases, with 13 bases separating them.

The rearrangement links TRBV10-2 to TRBJ2-2, with D perhaps assigned TRBD1 or TRBD2 (5 bases each). This CDR3 has 13 amino acids. Trimming shortened V by 3 bases and J by 6 bases, and 8 bases separated the two germline ends. CDR1 WSHSY and CDR2 SAAADI come from the germline V gene. Here the CDR3 DNA reads TGCGCCAGCAGTGATGGGGGACCCGGGGAGCTGTTTTTT. This codes for CASSDGGPGELFF.

V usage is TRBV7-2 and J usage is TRBJ1-2; 9 bases map to TRBD1. CDR3 length equals 13 residues. Per the germline V gene, CDR1 is SGHTA and CDR2 is FQGNSA. V shed 4 bases, J shed 8 bases, and the junction held 5 bases outside the gene matches. The CDR3 loop is CASSSQGALGYTF. For the CDR3, the DNA is TGTGCCAGCAGCTCACAGGGGGCGTTAGGCTACACCTTC.

In its sample, this clone was seen once. The DNA for the CDR3 is TGTGCCAGCAGTTCCCGGGGGGCGAACACCGGGGAGCTGTTTTTT. This sequence encodes CASSSRGANTGELFF. The rearrangement uses TRBV6-5 and TRBJ2-2; 7 positions agree with TRBD2. CDR3 size: 15 residues. Per germline, CDR1 MNHEY and CDR2 SVGAGI. Germline trimming cut 4 bases from V and 0 bases from J; bases unmatched to any gene: 2.

The chain employs TRBV6-1 and TRBJ1-6; D is perhaps TRBD1 (5 bases). Looked up from germline, CDR1 is MNHNS and CDR2 is SASEGT. Between the trimmed V and J ends, which lost 8 bases and 3 bases, there was a span of 14 bases. The CDR3 is 15 amino acids. CDR3 residues: CASRSPGHYNSPLHF. The CDR3 nucleotides are TGTGCCAGCCGTTCACCCGGACACTATAATTCACCCCTCCACTTT.

The CDR3, as DNA: TGTGCCTGGAGGCGACAGGGGGCTGGGACTGAAGCTTTCTTT. As protein: CAWRRQGAGTEAFF. This rearrangement joins TRBV30 to TRBJ1-1; 10 bases are a match to TRBD1. V shed 3 bases and J 5 bases; nucleotides not matched to a gene: 6. Germline CDR1 reads GTSNPN; CDR2 reads SVGIG (reference sequence). The length of the CDR3 is 14 residues. The whole variable domain, filled in from reference TRBV30 and TRBJ1-1, reads SQTIHQWPATLVQPVGSPLSLECTVEGTSNPNLYWYRQAAGRGLQLLFYSVGIGQISSEVPQNLSASRPQDRQFILSSKKLLLSDSGFYLCAWRRQGAGTEAFFGQGTRLTVV.

This clone was recorded a few times. This chain joins TRBV10-1 and TRBJ1-1; D is ambiguous. V lost 2 bases and J lost 1, with 5 bases in between. CDR1 and CDR2 (germline): WNHNN, SYGVQD (reference sequence). CDR3 length: 13 residues. CDR3 sequence reads: CASSENGNTEAFF. The DNA for the CDR3 is TGCGCCAGCAGTGAGAATGGGAACACTGAAGCTTTCTTT.

The chain links TRBV30 to TRBJ2-4; D possibly matches TRBD1 or TRBD2 (5 bases each). The germline CDR1 and CDR2 sequences are GTSNPN and SVGIG (reference sequence). The CDR3 covers 17 residues. The V and J ends lost 6 bases and 0 bases respectively, with 21 bases between them. The DNA for the CDR3 is TGTGCCTGCGTTGTTTGGGACGGTGGAGTAGCCAAAAACATTCAGTACTTC. Amino acid sequence: CACVVWDGGVAKNIQYF.

Remarks on this clone: Within the sample, other DNA sequences also encode this same CDR3. V gene TRBV7-2 combines with J gene TRBJ2-7; D perhaps matches TRBD1 (6 bases). The germline V gene has CDR1 SGHTA and CDR2 FQGNSA. Between the trimmed V and J ends, which lost 4 bases and 4 bases, there was a span of 8 bases. The length of the CDR3 is 12 residues. This CDR3 is CASSSDRYEQYF. The CDR3 region has the DNA TGTGCCAGCAGCTCTGACAGGTACGAGCAGTACTTC.

The chain recombines TRBV7-2 with TRBJ2-5; D ambiguous. CDR3 length: 11 amino acids. Germline CDR1 and CDR2: SGHTA and FQGNSA. V was clipped by 3 bases and J by 8 bases, with 7 bases between them. CDR3 amino acids: CASSLSSTQYF. As DNA, the CDR3 is TGTGCCAGCAGCTTGTCGAGCACCCAGTACTTC.

This chain connects TRBV19 to TRBJ2-2, with D possibly being TRBD1 (5 bases). The CDR3 length is 13 residues. CDR1 and CDR2 from the germline V gene are LNHDA and SQIVND (reference sequence). V was cut by 4 bases and J by 5 bases, with 8 bases left in between. CDR3 amino acids: CASSSDRTGELFF. The CDR3 DNA reads TGTGCCAGTAGTAGTGACAGAACCGGGGAGCTGTTTTTT. Together with reference TRBV19 and TRBJ2-2, the CDR3 gives the full variable domain: DGGITQSPKYLFRKEGQNVTLSCEQNLNHDAMYWYRQDPGQGLRLIYYSQIVNDFQKGDIAEGYSVSREKKESFPLTVTSAQKNPTAFYLCASSSDRTGELFFGEGSRLTVL.

This clone occurred a few times. The chain carries TRBV29-1 and TRBJ1-1; a possible D gene is TRBD1 (6 bases). The V gene lost 6 bases and the J gene lost 1 base, with 15 bases spanning the gap. Germline loops: CDR1 SQVTM, CDR2 ANQGSEA. CDR3 length equals 14 residues. This CDR3 reads CSVRGRTENTEAFF. The CDR3 region has the DNA TGCAGCGTCCGAGGCAGGACAGAGAACACTGAAGCTTTCTTT.

The chain couples TRBV6-6 to TRBJ2-3; tentatively, D is TRBD1 (5 bases). CDR1 is MNHNY and CDR2 is SVGAGI in the germline V gene (reference sequence). The CDR3 is 13 residues long. V was clipped by 5 bases and J by 2 bases, with 8 bases between them. The CDR3 nucleotides are TGTGCCAGCAGTAGGACACCCACAGATACGCAGTATTTT. Amino acids: CASSRTPTDTQYF.

Regarding this clone: The same CDR3 is also encoded by other DNA sequences in this sample. The genes are TRBV7-2 and TRBJ1-4; D may be TRBD1 (6 bases). Per germline, CDR1 SGHTA and CDR2 FQGNSA. Trimming removed 1 base from V and 7 bases from J, with 10 bases in between. The CDR3 runs 14 residues. CDR3 residues: CASSLGGLGEKLFF. The CDR3 region has the DNA TGTGCCAGCAGCTTAGGGGGGCTTGGTGAAAAACTGTTTTTT.

Here the CDR3 DNA reads TGTGCCAGCAGGGCGGGCGGGAGTAAAGGCACAGATACGCAGTATTTT. It is translated as CASRAGGSKGTDTQYF. V is TRBV5-4 and J is TRBJ2-3, with 7 positions matching TRBD2. The V gene's germline CDR1 is SGHNT and CDR2 YYREEE (reference sequence). This CDR3 comprises 16 residues. V lost 5 bases and J lost 1; bases outside the gene matches: 10.

This chain links TRBV5-8 with TRBJ2-1; 14 bases map to TRBD2. Per germline, CDR1 SGHTS and CDR2 YDEGEE. The junction had 13 bases not matched to a gene; V was cut back by 4 bases and J by 10 bases. This CDR3 has 17 amino acids. The CDR3 sequence: CASSPGLAGDMSREQFF. The CDR3 nucleotides read TGTGCCAGCAGCCCGGGACTAGCGGGGGACATGTCAAGGGAGCAGTTCTTC. The variable domain in full, with the rest retrieved from reference TRBV5-8 and TRBJ2-1, is EAGVTQSPTHLIKTRGQQATLRCSPISGHTSVYWYQQALGLGLQFLLWYDEGEERNRGNFPPRFSGRQFPNYSSELNVNALELEDSALYLCASSPGLAGDMSREQFFGPGTRLTVL.

The chain combines TRBV19 with TRBJ1-5, with D tentatively TRBD1 (6 bases). Germline CDR1 is LNHDA and CDR2 is SQIVND (reference sequence). V was shortened by 0 bases and J by 2 bases, with 14 bases between the two germline ends. The CDR3 runs 17 residues. The CDR3 DNA sequence: TGTGCCAGTAGTATAGATCCGGACAGAAAAGGCAATCAGCCCCAGCATTTT. This encodes CASSIDPDRKGNQPQHF.

Turning to this clone: Distinct nucleotide sequences in the sample also encode this CDR3. The chain couples TRBV6-5 to TRBJ2-7, with TRBD2 identical over 13 bases. From germline, CDR1 is MNHEY and CDR2 SVGAGI. The CDR3 sequence is 15 residues long. V was clipped by 5 bases and J by 2 bases; unmatched bases: 3. DNA of the CDR3: TGTGCCAGCAGTCAACTAGCGGGAGGGCCCTACGAGCAGTACTTC. Translating gives CASSQLAGGPYEQYF.

The V gene is TRBV30, the J gene TRBJ2-7; a possible D gene is TRBD2 (6 bases). This CDR3 has 14 residues. V lost 4 bases, J lost 5 bases, and 18 bases lay in between. The germline CDR1 and CDR2 sequences are GTSNPN and SVGIG (reference sequence). The CDR3 nucleotides read TGTGCCTGGAACCACCGGGGGAAGATGCACGAGCAGTACTTC. It codes for CAWNHRGKMHEQYF.